Listed below are T cell receptor beta chains from one sample, sequenced in a study of OX40 agonist ivuxolimab in advanced cancers. Measured with immunoSEQ multiplex PCR; TCRdb has only the in-frame clones, and not every one. This sample carries about 48,000 clones, approximately 84% of them seen once, and the ten largest clones take roughly 1.1%. The specimen comprised CD4+ or CD8+ T cells sorted from blood, sampled in a trial of the OX40 agonist ivuxolimab. These receptors all come from an adult with an advanced solid tumor such as melanoma, head and neck, liver or kidney cancer. CDR3s include the opening cysteine and the closing phenylalanine or tryptophan. Each record gives: clone size, D gene, J gene, CDR3 length, V gene, CDR3 protein, CDR3 DNA. A D gene is named only where the DNA matches it firmly. Rows may omit the clone size; those that give it use once, few, many or a size class.

>NA|TRBD1|TRBJ2-1|12|TRBV29-1
CSAGQGAYEQFF
TGCAGCGCGGGACAGGGGGCCTATGAGCAGTTCTTC
>NA|NA|TRBJ1-5|15|TRBV19
CASSIDRYSNQPQHF
TGTGCCAGTAGTATCGACCGTTATAGCAATCAGCCCCAGCATTTT
>NA|NA|TRBJ1-5|15|TRBV21-1
CASSSRREANQPQHF
TGTGCCAGCAGCTCCCGAAGGGAGGCCAATCAGCCCCAGCATTTT
>NA|NA|TRBJ1-5|12|TRBV5-5
CASSLDNQPQHF
TGTGCCAGCAGCCTGGACAACCAGCCCCAGCATTTT
>few|TRBD1|TRBJ1-1|13|TRBV5-5
CASTQTGSTEAFF
TGTGCCAGCACCCAGACAGGGAGCACTGAAGCTTTCTTT
>NA|NA|TRBJ1-5|14|TRBV21-1
CASSKEAGIPPQHF
TGTGCCAGCAGCAAAGAGGCAGGAATCCCTCCCCAGCATTTT
>NA|NA|TRBJ1-5|14|TRBV29-1
CSVPQDYSNQPQHF
TGCAGCGTTCCCCAGGACTATAGCAATCAGCCCCAGCATTTT
>few|NA|TRBJ1-2|15|TRBV6-1
CASRVGAGVPYGYTF
TGTGCCAGCAGAGTGGGGGCAGGGGTCCCCTATGGCTACACCTTC
>NA|NA|TRBJ1-1|13|TRBV7-9
CASGYRVNTEAFF
TGTGCCAGCGGTTACAGGGTGAACACTGAAGCTTTCTTT
>NA|NA|TRBJ1-4|14|TRBV10-2
CASSESTSGEKLFF
TGCGCCAGCAGTGAGTCGACATCAGGGGAAAAACTGTTTTTT
>NA|TRBD2|TRBJ2-7|15|TRBV7-2
CASSLGGGGTYEQYF
TGTGCCAGCAGCTTAGGGGGGGGAGGAACCTACGAGCAGTACTTC
>NA|NA|TRBJ2-7|14|TRBV19
CASSISTRPYEQYF
TGTGCCAGTAGTATCTCGACCAGGCCATACGAGCAGTACTTC
>NA|NA|TRBJ2-7|14|TRBV2
CASSGGSLDYEQYF
TGTGCCAGCAGTGGGGGCAGCCTGGACTACGAGCAGTACTTC
>NA|NA|TRBJ2-7|15|TRBV7-2
CASSFGARSSYEQYF
TGTGCCAGCAGTTTCGGGGCCCGAAGCTCCTACGAGCAGTACTTC
>NA|NA|TRBJ1-1|13|TRBV6-6
CASSYDSESEAFF
TGTGCCAGCAGTTACGATTCAGAGTCTGAAGCTTTCTTT
>once|TRBD2|TRBJ2-1|19|TRBV7-2
CASSSLAGGIRSSYNEQFF
TGTGCCAGCAGCAGCCTAGCGGGGGGGATCAGGAGCTCCTACAATGAGCAGTTCTTC
>NA|NA|TRBJ2-7|15|TRBV4-1
CASSPRLESAYEQYF
TGCGCCAGCAGCCCCAGGCTCGAGTCGGCCTACGAGCAGTACTTC
>once|TRBD2|TRBJ2-1|14|TRBV7-2
CASSVTSGSGEQFF
TGTGCCAGCAGCGTGACTAGCGGGAGTGGTGAGCAGTTCTTC
>once|TRBD1|TRBJ2-7|15|TRBV18
CASSPPTGQSYEQYF
TGTGCCAGCTCACCACCAACGGGACAGTCCTACGAGCAGTACTTC
>NA|NA|TRBJ1-1|12|TRBV30
CAWSGRTLRSFF
TGTGCCTGGAGTGGAAGGACACTTCGATCTTTCTTT
>NA|TRBD1|TRBJ1-1|16|TRBV5-8
CASSHRQGNGKTEAFF
TGTGCCAGCAGCCACCGACAGGGCAACGGGAAGACTGAAGCTTTCTTT
>NA|NA|TRBJ2-1|14|TRBV9
CASSVVPGKNEQFF
TGTGCCAGCAGCGTAGTGCCAGGGAAAAATGAGCAGTTCTTC
>NA|NA|TRBJ2-2|19|TRBV11-2
CASSSSIWGGRAYTGELFF
TGTGCCAGCAGCTCCTCGATATGGGGTGGCAGGGCCTACACCGGGGAGCTGTTTTTT
>few|TRBD1|TRBJ2-3|19|TRBV23-1
CASSQFGTASLNCTDTQYF
TGCGCCAGCAGTCAATTCGGGACAGCCTCTCTCAATTGCACAGATACGCAGTATTTT
>NA|NA|TRBJ2-2|15|TRBV27
CASSPSRLNTGELFF
TGTGCCAGCAGTCCCTCCCGTCTGAACACCGGGGAGCTGTTTTTT
>NA|NA|TRBJ2-5|13|TRBV7-2
CASSPRVGETQYF
TGTGCCAGCAGCCCCCGGGTGGGAGAGACCCAGTACTTC
>NA|NA|TRBJ1-1|14|TRBV7-8
CASSLGVQDTEAFF
TGTGCCAGCAGCTTAGGGGTTCAGGACACTGAAGCTTTCTTT
>once|NA|TRBJ1-4|13|TRBV27
CASRGPRAEKLFF
TGTGCCAGCAGAGGACCCAGGGCTGAAAAACTGTTTTTT
>NA|NA|TRBJ2-7|14|TRBV5-6
CASSLDKLHYEQYF
TGTGCCAGCAGCTTGGACAAATTACACTACGAGCAGTACTTC
>NA|NA|TRBJ2-3|14|TRBV13
CASSFGLVADTQYF
TGTGCCAGCAGCTTTGGCCTTGTGGCAGATACGCAGTATTTT
>NA|TRBD1|TRBJ2-7|14|TRBV19
CASNPSDRGDEQYF
TGTGCCAGTAACCCCTCGGACAGGGGAGACGAGCAGTACTTC
>NA|TRBD2|TRBJ2-7|14|TRBV23-1
CASSRGGGTYEQYF
TGCGCCAGCAGTCGTGGGGGGGGAACCTACGAGCAGTACTTC
>NA|TRBD1|TRBJ2-5|15|TRBV30
CAWNKGQGAGETQYF
TGTGCCTGGAACAAGGGACAGGGGGCAGGGGAGACCCAGTACTTC
>NA|NA|TRBJ1-2|13|TRBV19
CASSTNQGNGYTF
TGTGCCAGTAGTACCAACCAAGGGAATGGCTACACCTTC
>NA|NA|TRBJ1-3|15|TRBV5-1
CASSRQPGSGNTIYF
TGCGCCAGCAGTCGACAGCCCGGCTCTGGAAACACCATATATTTT
>once|TRBD1|TRBJ1-4|14|TRBV4-1
CASSQVETGQKLFF
TGCGCCAGCAGCCAAGTGGAGACAGGGCAAAAACTGTTTTTT
>NA|NA|TRBJ2-4|17|TRBV5-1
CASSPAAGVGAKNIQYF
TGCGCCAGCAGCCCAGCGGCTGGGGTCGGAGCCAAAAACATTCAGTACTTC
>NA|NA|TRBJ2-7|11|TRBV6-4
CASSTGVEQYF
TGTGCCAGCAGCACGGGGGTGGAGCAGTACTTC
>NA|TRBD2|TRBJ2-1|16|TRBV25-1
CASRTSGRAVDSEQFF
TGTGCCAGCAGGACTAGCGGGAGGGCCGTTGATAGTGAGCAGTTCTTC
>NA|NA|TRBJ1-5|16|TRBV18
CASSPSQGLSDQPQHF
TGTGCCAGCTCACCGTCGCAGGGTTTATCGGATCAGCCCCAGCATTTT
>few|NA|TRBJ1-1|14|TRBV27
CASSSQGWNTEAFF
TGTGCCAGCAGTTCACAGGGCTGGAACACTGAAGCTTTCTTT
>NA|NA|TRBJ2-7|14|TRBV19
CASSIPQSGYEQYF
TGTGCCAGTAGTATCCCCCAAAGCGGCTACGAGCAGTACTTC
>NA|TRBD2|TRBJ2-1|17|TRBV18
CASSPPQTSGGANEQFF
TGTGCCAGCTCACCGCCTCAGACTAGCGGGGGGGCCAATGAGCAGTTCTTC
>NA|TRBD1|TRBJ2-2|14|TRBV27
CASSLDRVSGELFF
TGTGCCAGCAGTCTCGACAGGGTGTCCGGGGAGCTGTTTTTT
>NA|TRBD2|TRBJ2-7|14|TRBV11-1
CASSSVAGVYEQYF
TGTGCCAGCAGCTCGGTAGCGGGGGTCTACGAGCAGTACTTC
>NA|NA|TRBJ2-5|14|TRBV5-4
CASSPGGLGETQYF
TGTGCCAGCAGTCCAGGGGGGCTGGGAGAGACCCAGTACTTC
>NA|TRBD2|TRBJ2-1|14|TRBV7-2
CASSLPGLAGGKFF
TGTGCCAGCAGCTTACCAGGGCTAGCGGGGGGCAAGTTCTTC
>NA|NA|TRBJ2-2|14|TRBV9
CASSVAESTGELFF
TGTGCCAGCAGCGTAGCTGAAAGTACCGGGGAGCTGTTTTTT
>NA|NA|TRBJ2-3|15|TRBV14
CASSAQGRGADTQYF
TGTGCCAGCAGCGCTCAAGGCAGGGGGGCAGATACGCAGTATTTT
>NA|NA|TRBJ2-7|11|TRBV6-6
CASKRTYEQYF
TGTGCCAGCAAAAGGACTTACGAGCAGTACTTC
>NA|NA|TRBJ2-5|12|TRBV18
CASSPLSETQYF
TGTGCCAGCTCACCACTTTCCGAGACCCAGTACTTC